The source of this T cell receptor (beta chain) is a study of PD-1 blockade in mismatch repair-deficient tumors. The overall study: Patients had about 13 mismatch repair-deficient cancer types and were previously treated and progressing.

Study-wide findings and caveats: Tumor-resident clones, often absent from pretreatment blood, expanded after pembrolizumab and then contracted.

This table comes from immunoSEQ multiplex PCR, and its TCRdb copy is limited to in-frame clones, with some not included. The table lists roughly 16,000 clones, 65% to 85% of them singletons. Concerning this clone: Its antigen remains unknown.

V was clipped by 4 bases and J by 8 bases, with 12 bases between them. The CDR3 runs to 14 residues. CDR1 KGHSH and CDR2 LQKENI come from the germline V gene. TCRs were sequenced from a few patients responding to pembrolizumab. Sequenced material: PBMCs, taken 4 weeks after starting pembrolizumab. The source of this sequence is an adult with mismatch repair-deficient cancer. The rearrangement uses TRBV18 and TRBJ1-6, with a possible D match to TRBD1 (5 bases). CDR3: CASSHGGTDSPLHF. CDR3 in DNA: TGTGCCAGCTCACACGGGGGGACGGATTCACCCCTCCACTTT. Complete variable domain (other parts from reference TRBV18 and TRBJ1-6): NAGVMQNPRHLVRRRGQEARLRCSPMKGHSHVYWYRQLPEEGLKFMVYLQKENIIDESGMPKERFSAEFPKEGPSILRIQQVVRGDSAAYFCASSHGGTDSPLHFGNGTRLTVT.